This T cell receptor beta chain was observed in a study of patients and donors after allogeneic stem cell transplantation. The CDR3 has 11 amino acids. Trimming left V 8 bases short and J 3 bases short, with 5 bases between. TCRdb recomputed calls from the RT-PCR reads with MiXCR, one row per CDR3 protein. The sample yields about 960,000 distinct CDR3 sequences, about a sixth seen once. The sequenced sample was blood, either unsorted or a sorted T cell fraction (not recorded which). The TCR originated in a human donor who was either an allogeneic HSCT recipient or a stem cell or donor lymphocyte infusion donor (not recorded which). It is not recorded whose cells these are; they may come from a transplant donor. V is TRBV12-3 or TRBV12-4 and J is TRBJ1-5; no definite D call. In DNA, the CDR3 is TGTGCCAGCGCCCTCAATCAGCCCCAGCATTTT. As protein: CASALNQPQHF.